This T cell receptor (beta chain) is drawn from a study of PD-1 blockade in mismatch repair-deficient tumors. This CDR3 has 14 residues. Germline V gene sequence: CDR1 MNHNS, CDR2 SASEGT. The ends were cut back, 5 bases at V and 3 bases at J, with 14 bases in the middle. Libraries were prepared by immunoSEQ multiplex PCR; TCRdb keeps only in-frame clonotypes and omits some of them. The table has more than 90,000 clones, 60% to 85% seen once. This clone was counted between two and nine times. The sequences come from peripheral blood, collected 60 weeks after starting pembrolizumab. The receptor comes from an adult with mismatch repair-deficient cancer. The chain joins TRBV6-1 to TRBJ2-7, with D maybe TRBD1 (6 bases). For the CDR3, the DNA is TGTGCCAGCAGTAGTTGGACAGAGGGCTACGAGCAGTACTTC. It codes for CASSSWTEGYEQYF.